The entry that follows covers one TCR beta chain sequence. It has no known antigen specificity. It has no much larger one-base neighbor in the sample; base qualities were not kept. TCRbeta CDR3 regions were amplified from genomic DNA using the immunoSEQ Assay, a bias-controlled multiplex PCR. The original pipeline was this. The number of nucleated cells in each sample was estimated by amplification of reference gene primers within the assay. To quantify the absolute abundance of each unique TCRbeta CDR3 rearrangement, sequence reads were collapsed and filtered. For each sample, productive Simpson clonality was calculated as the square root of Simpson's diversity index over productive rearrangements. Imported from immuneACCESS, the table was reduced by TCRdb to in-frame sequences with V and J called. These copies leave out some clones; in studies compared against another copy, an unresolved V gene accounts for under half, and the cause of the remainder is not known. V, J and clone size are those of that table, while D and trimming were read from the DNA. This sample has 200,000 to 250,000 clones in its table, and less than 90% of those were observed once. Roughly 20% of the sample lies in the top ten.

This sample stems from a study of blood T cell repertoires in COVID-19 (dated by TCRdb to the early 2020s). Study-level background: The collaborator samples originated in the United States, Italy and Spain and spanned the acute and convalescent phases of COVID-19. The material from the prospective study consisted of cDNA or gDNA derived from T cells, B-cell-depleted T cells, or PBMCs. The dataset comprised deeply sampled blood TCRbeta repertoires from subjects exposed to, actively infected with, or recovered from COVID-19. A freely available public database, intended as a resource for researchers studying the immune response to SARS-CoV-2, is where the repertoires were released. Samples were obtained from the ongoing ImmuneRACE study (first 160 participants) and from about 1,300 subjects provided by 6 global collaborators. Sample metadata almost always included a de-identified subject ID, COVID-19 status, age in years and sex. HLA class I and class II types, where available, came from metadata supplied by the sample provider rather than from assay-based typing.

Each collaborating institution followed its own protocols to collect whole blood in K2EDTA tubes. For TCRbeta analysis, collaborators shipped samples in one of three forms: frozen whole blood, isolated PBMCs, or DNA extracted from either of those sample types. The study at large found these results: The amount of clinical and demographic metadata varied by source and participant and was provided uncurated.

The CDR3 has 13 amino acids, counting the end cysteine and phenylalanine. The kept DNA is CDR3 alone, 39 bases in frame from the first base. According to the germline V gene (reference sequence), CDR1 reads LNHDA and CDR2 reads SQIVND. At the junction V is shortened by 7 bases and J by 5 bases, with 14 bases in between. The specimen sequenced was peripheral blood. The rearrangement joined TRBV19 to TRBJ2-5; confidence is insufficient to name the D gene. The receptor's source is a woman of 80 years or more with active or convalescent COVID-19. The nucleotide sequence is TGTGCCAGTAATCCCAGACCGGGTGAGACCCAGTACTTC. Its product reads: CASNPRPGETQYF. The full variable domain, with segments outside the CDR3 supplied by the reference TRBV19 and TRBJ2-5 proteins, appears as DGGITQSPKYLFRKEGQNVTLSCEQNLNHDAMYWYRQDPGQGLRLIYYSQIVNDFQKGDIAEGYSVSREKKESFPLTVTSAQKNPTAFYLCASNPRPGETQYFGPGTRLLVL.